This is a list of T cell receptor beta chains from one sample in a study of cytomegalovirus exposure and HLA in healthy donors. Produced via immunoSEQ multiplex PCR; TCRdb's table is partial and in-frame only. Counted here are 200,000 or so clones, about 72% occurring once; the ten biggest clones make up less than 4.5%. Sequenced sample: PBMCs. Source of these receptors: a male donor in good health and CMV-seronegative. The CDR3 runs from the conserved cysteine through the conserved F or W. A D gene is named only where the DNA matches it firmly. Size is stated for part of the rows, as once, few or many counts, or as a class when the clone is expanded.

V	length	D	size	J	DNA	CDR3
TRBV2	13	TRBD1	.	TRBJ2-5	TGTGCCAGCAAGGACAGGGCCCAAGAGACCCAGTACTTC	CASKDRAQETQYF
TRBV6-5	14	.	few	TRBJ2-7	TGTGCCAGCAGTACGGCCGGCAGGACTTTGGAGCAGTACTTC	CASSTAGRTLEQYF
TRBV5-1	14	.	.	TRBJ2-5	TGCGCCAGCAGCCTTCCCCTGTCCCAAGAGACCCAGTACTTC	CASSLPLSQETQYF
TRBV7-3	15	.	.	TRBJ1-1	TGTGCCAGCAGCCCAACCCCAGGGGAGAACACTGAAGCTTTCTTT	CASSPTPGENTEAFF
TRBV29-1	11	.	.	TRBJ2-3	TGCAGCGTTGTATCCGGAGGGACGCAGTATTTT	CSVVSGGTQYF
TRBV7-9	15	TRBD1	few	TRBJ1-1	TGTGCCAGCAGCTCACTGACAGGGGAGAACACTGAAGCTTTCTTT	CASSSLTGENTEAFF
TRBV7-3	13	.	few	TRBJ1-3	TGTGCCAGCAGCTTACAGCTTGGAGACACCATATATTTT	CASSLQLGDTIYF
TRBV2	15	.	.	TRBJ1-5	TGTGCCAGCAGGGGGGGGGCGGGTGGTACTCAGCCCCAGCATTTT	CASRGGAGGTQPQHF
TRBV19	14	.	few	TRBJ2-6	TGTGCCAGTAGCGCTATCTCTGGGGCCAACGTCCTGACTTTC	CASSAISGANVLTF
TRBV6-5	15	.	.	TRBJ1-5	TGTGCCAGCAGCCTCAACGGCGGGGGAGGTCAGCCCCAGCATTTT	CASSLNGGGGQPQHF
TRBV7-3	14	TRBD2	.	TRBJ2-7	TGTGCCAGCAGCTCCCGGGAGGGGACCTACGAGCAGTACTTC	CASSSREGTYEQYF
TRBV5-1	16	.	.	TRBJ1-2	TGCGCCAGCAGCTTGGCAGCCCGTCGGGCTAACTATGGCTACACCTTC	CASSLAARRANYGYTF
TRBV7-2	14	.	.	TRBJ1-2	TGTGCCAGCAGCTTGACAGGAGAAAACTATGGCTACACCTTC	CASSLTGENYGYTF
TRBV6-1	15	TRBD2	.	TRBJ2-1	TGTGCCAGCAGTACCCTAGCGGGAGGCTACAATGAGCAGTTCTTC	CASSTLAGGYNEQFF
TRBV5-1	14	TRBD1	few	TRBJ1-2	TGCGCCAGCAGCGAGGACAGGAGTAACTATGGCTACACCTTC	CASSEDRSNYGYTF
TRBV5-1	15	.	.	TRBJ2-5	TGCGCCAGCAGCTTGAATCGGGGGTACCAAGAGACCCAGTACTTC	CASSLNRGYQETQYF
TRBV5-6	14	.	.	TRBJ1-6	TGTGCCAGCAGCTATGGACAGCCTAATTCACCCCTCCACTTT	CASSYGQPNSPLHF
TRBV19	15	TRBD1	.	TRBJ2-2	TGTGCCAGTAGTGCAGACAGGGGGCTCACCGGGGAGCTGTTTTTT	CASSADRGLTGELFF
TRBV10-3	19	TRBD2	.	TRBJ2-7	TGTGCCATCAGCAAGGGAGTAGCGGGAGGCCGGGGTGGGACCCACGAGCAGTACTTC	CAISKGVAGGRGGTHEQYF
TRBV6-1	11	.	.	TRBJ1-1	TGTGCCAGCGCAGTTAACACTGAAGCTTTCTTT	CASAVNTEAFF
TRBV5-1	12	.	few	TRBJ2-5	TGCGCCAGCAGCCTTGAGGGAGAGACCCAGTACTTC	CASSLEGETQYF
TRBV28	14	.	.	TRBJ1-5	TGTGCCAGCAGTTTTGACAGTAGTGATCAGCCCCAGCATTTT	CASSFDSSDQPQHF
TRBV4-1	18	.	.	TRBJ2-5	TGCGCCAGCAGCCAAGATATTCGGGACACGTACCCTCAAGAGACCCAGTACTTC	CASSQDIRDTYPQETQYF
TRBV10-2	15	TRBD2	.	TRBJ2-1	TGCGCCAGCAGTGACCTCGGGACTAGTAAGAATGAGCAGTTCTTC	CASSDLGTSKNEQFF
TRBV7-8	16	TRBD2	.	TRBJ2-1	TGTGCCAGCAGCTCCTTTGGCGGGAGGGCCCGGGGAGAGCAGTTCTTC	CASSSFGGRARGEQFF
TRBV5-6	12	.	.	TRBJ2-5	TGTGCCAGCAGCTTGGCAGGAGAGACCCAGTACTTC	CASSLAGETQYF
TRBV27	14	.	once	TRBJ2-2	TGTGCCAGCAGTCCCGCCCGGGGGACCGGGGAGCTGTTTTTT	CASSPARGTGELFF
TRBV6-1	17	TRBD2	.	TRBJ2-5	TGTGCCAGCAGTGAAGCTTTGGCTAGCGGGAATCGGGAGACCCAGTACTTC	CASSEALASGNRETQYF
TRBV6-1	14	.	.	TRBJ2-7	TGTGCCAGCAAGACCCCTAGGGGTGGGTACGAGCAGTACTTC	CASKTPRGGYEQYF
TRBV5-1	17	.	.	TRBJ2-7	TGCGCCAGCAGCTTGATCAGGGTAGGGCAGTACTCCTACGAGCAGTACTTC	CASSLIRVGQYSYEQYF
TRBV28	13	TRBD1	.	TRBJ2-1	TGTGCCAGCAGTAAGACAGGGGGCAATGAGCAGTTCTTC	CASSKTGGNEQFF
TRBV6-1	12	.	few	TRBJ2-7	TGTGCCAGCAGTGAAGCGCTCAGCGAGCAGTACTTC	CASSEALSEQYF
TRBV28	18	TRBD1	few	TRBJ1-5	TGTGCCAGCAGTTTATATTTTAGGGGGCACGGGGGCAATCAGCCCCAGCATTTT	CASSLYFRGHGGNQPQHF
TRBV15	11	.	.	TRBJ2-7	TGTGCCACCAGCGGCACAGGAGCTACGTACTTC	CATSGTGATYF
TRBV9	15	.	once	TRBJ2-3	TGTGCCAGCAGCGTAACTGGAGATCTCACAGATACGCAGTATTTT	CASSVTGDLTDTQYF
TRBV2	18	TRBD1	.	TRBJ2-7	TGTGCCAGCAGTGACAATCCCGGGACAGGGGCCCCGCCGGACGAGCAGTACTTC	CASSDNPGTGAPPDEQYF
TRBV19	14	.	.	TRBJ2-3	TGTGCCAGTAGTACCGGGGTAGGCCCAGATACGCAGTATTTT	CASSTGVGPDTQYF
TRBV5-4	15	.	.	TRBJ2-3	TGTGCCAGCAGCTTGGGAGGGCCCGGCACAGATACGCAGTATTTT	CASSLGGPGTDTQYF
TRBV19	16	TRBD2	.	TRBJ2-3	TGTGCCAGTAGTATAGAACTAGCGGGAGTCGGAGATACGCAGTATTTT	CASSIELAGVGDTQYF
TRBV19	14	TRBD2	.	TRBJ2-1	TGTGCCAGTAGTATAGCCCTAGCGGGTAATGAGCAGTTCTTC	CASSIALAGNEQFF
TRBV19	19	TRBD2	.	TRBJ2-1	TGTGCCAGTAGTATTTCCGGGACTAGCGCAATGACGACCTACAATGAGCAGTTCTTC	CASSISGTSAMTTYNEQFF
TRBV28	12	.	.	TRBJ2-7	TGTGCCAGCAGTGAGGGGGTCTACGAGCAGTACTTC	CASSEGVYEQYF
TRBV19	16	.	once	TRBJ2-7	TGTGCCAGTAGACGACGACCCCAGGGATTTGGCTACGAGCAGCACTTC	CASRRRPQGFGYEQHF
TRBV29-1	13	TRBD1	.	TRBJ1-1	TGCAGCGTTATGACAGGGGGCGGAACTGAAGCTTTCTTT	CSVMTGGGTEAFF
TRBV2	15	.	.	TRBJ1-5	TGTGCCAGCAGTTTTAGGACAGACCTCAATCAGCCCCAGCATTTT	CASSFRTDLNQPQHF
TRBV12-5	15	TRBD2	.	TRBJ2-2	TGTGCTAGTGGTTTGTCTAGCGGGAACACCGGGGAGCTGTTTTTT	CASGLSSGNTGELFF
TRBV27	13	TRBD1	.	TRBJ2-7	TGTGCCAGCAGGCTACAGGGGGCCGACGAGCAGTACTTC	CASRLQGADEQYF
TRBV6-5	12	.	.	TRBJ2-5	TGTGCCAGCAGACTGTCCCCCGAGACCCAGTACTTC	CASRLSPETQYF
TRBV4-1	14	.	.	TRBJ1-1	TGCGCCAGCAGCCACCCCCAGGGAGGGACTGAAGCTTTCTTT	CASSHPQGGTEAFF
TRBV5-1	13	.	.	TRBJ2-5	TGCGCCAGCTATGCGGGTCTCCGAGAGACCCAGTACTTC	CASYAGLRETQYF
TRBV19	14	TRBD2	.	TRBJ2-5	TGTGCCAGTAGTATAGGAGGGAGGGGAGAGACCCAGTACTTC	CASSIGGRGETQYF
TRBV5-1	17	TRBD2	.	TRBJ2-1	TGCGCCAGCAGCTTAGGACTAGCGACTAGCTCCTACAATGAGCAGTTCTTC	CASSLGLATSSYNEQFF
TRBV5-1	14	TRBD1	.	TRBJ2-7	TGCGCCAGCAGCCTCCGGGACAGCCCCTACGAGCAGTACTTC	CASSLRDSPYEQYF
TRBV30	15	TRBD2	few	TRBJ2-7	TGTGCCTGGAGTCTTTGGACTAGCGGGAGGAACGAGCAGTACTTC	CAWSLWTSGRNEQYF
TRBV27	16	TRBD2	.	TRBJ2-7	TGTGCCAGCAGTTTAAGGAGCGGGACCATACACGACGAGCAGTACTTC	CASSLRSGTIHDEQYF
TRBV28	19	TRBD1	few	TRBJ2-2	TGTGCCAGCAGCCAAACGAGGCCCGGGACAGATAGAAACACCGGGGAGCTGTTTTTT	CASSQTRPGTDRNTGELFF
TRBV5-1	17	.	once	TRBJ1-6	TGCGCCAGCAGCCTCTATATGCAGGGAAATACTAATTCACCCCTCCACTTT	CASSLYMQGNTNSPLHF
TRBV19	12	.	.	TRBJ1-2	TGTGCCAGCGGACAGCTCCTCTATGGCTACACCTTC	CASGQLLYGYTF
TRBV19	23	TRBD2	.	TRBJ2-1	TGTGCCAGTAGTATAAGATTGCGGGCAGGGACTAGCGGGAGGGCCTATTCTCCTAATGAGCAGTTCTTC	CASSIRLRAGTSGRAYSPNEQFF